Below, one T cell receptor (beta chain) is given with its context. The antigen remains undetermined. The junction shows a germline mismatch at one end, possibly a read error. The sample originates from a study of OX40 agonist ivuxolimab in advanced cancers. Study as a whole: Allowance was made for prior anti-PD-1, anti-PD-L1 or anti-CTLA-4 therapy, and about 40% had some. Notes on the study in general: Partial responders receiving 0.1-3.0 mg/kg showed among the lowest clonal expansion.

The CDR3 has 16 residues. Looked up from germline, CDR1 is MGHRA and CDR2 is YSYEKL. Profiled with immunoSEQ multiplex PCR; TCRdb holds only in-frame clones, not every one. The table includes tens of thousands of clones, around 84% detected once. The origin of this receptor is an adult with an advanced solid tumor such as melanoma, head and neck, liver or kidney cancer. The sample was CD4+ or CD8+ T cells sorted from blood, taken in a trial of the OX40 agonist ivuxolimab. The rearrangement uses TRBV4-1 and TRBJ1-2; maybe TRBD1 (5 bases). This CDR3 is CASSLSHGASGTGFAF. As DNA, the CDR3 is TGCGCCAGCAGCCTATCCCATGGGGCATCAGGGACTGGATTCGCCTTC.